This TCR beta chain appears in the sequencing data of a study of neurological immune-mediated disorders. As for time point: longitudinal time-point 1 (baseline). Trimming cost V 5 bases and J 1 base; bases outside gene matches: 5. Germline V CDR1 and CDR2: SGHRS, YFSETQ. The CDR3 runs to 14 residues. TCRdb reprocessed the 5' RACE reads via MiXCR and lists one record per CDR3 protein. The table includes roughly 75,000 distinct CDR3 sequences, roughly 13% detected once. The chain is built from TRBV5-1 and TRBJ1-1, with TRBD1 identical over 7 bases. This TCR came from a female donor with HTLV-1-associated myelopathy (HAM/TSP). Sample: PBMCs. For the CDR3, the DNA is TGCGCCAGCAGGCGGGACAGACAGAACACTGAAGCTTTCTTT. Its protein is CASRRDRQNTEAFF.